This record covers a single T cell receptor (beta chain). This specimen comes from a study of low-dose radiotherapy and immunotherapy resistance in tumors. Overall study: On an every-two-weeks schedule, patients received intravenous nivolumab 240 mg, along with ipilimumab 1 mg/kg every six weeks.

Alpha- and beta-chain coverage of first-strand cDNA came from TRAV- and TRBV-specific primers. With a V-primer adapter and a constant-region primer, TCRs were amplified for 20 PCR cycles. Each CDR3 protein is one row after TCRdb ran MiXCR on the reads. The data show about 7,900 distinct CDR3 sequences, roughly 62% seen once. This sequence originates from a human donor with advanced metastatic prostate, ovarian, gallbladder or colorectal cancer (not recorded which). This table probably holds off-target reads from a library built for another chain.

Written as DNA, the CDR3 is TGTGCCAGCAGACCGACGCGAACTAGCACTGAAGCTTTCTTT. Amino acids: CASRPTRTSTEAFF. This sequence joins TRBV7-2 and TRBJ1-1, with no clear D. Germline V gene lookup returns CDR1 SGHTA and CDR2 FQGNSA. Trimming cost V 6 bases and J 4 bases, with 15 bases left between them. This CDR3 is 14 amino acids long.